The TCR beta chain under discussion was sequenced for a study of blood T cell repertoires in COVID-19. The Seattle patients, enrolled during active infection, were followed longitudinally. In the original analysis: Reference gene primers were amplified, and this amplification served to estimate nucleated cell counts. Method: immunoSEQ multiplex PCR; TCRdb's copy keeps in-frame clones and lacks some. Clone size and the V and J calls come from that table; the DNA yielded D and trimming. The sample contains roughly 570,000 clones, about 89% of which appear only once. The germline V gene has CDR1 SEHNR and CDR2 FQNEAQ (reference sequence). Deletions cut 2 bases from V and 1 base from J, with 11 bases between. This CDR3 has 15 residues.

The origin of this receptor is a woman aged 45-60 years with COVID-19, enrolled during active disease. The chain is built from TRBV7-9 and TRBJ1-1; no clear D gene. Sequenced material: peripheral blood. CDR3 DNA sequence: TGTGCCAGCAGCTTAACGGGGAGCGGGAACACTGAAGCTTTCTTT. Translating gives CASSLTGSGNTEAFF.